The 15 T cell receptor beta chains below all came from one sample that was sequenced in a study of technical replicates of blood from a few donors (dated by TCRdb to about 2017). Libraries were made using the immunoSEQ multiplex PCR assay. Held by TCRdb, this immuneACCESS table contains in-frame sequences only and omits some clones. Under half of the omission traces to an unresolved V gene where checked; the cause of the rest is unknown. The sample data list 65,000 to 90,000 clones, and roughly 94% of these were observed just once. The ten largest clones represent roughly 0.4% of the sample. The source material was T cells isolated from PBMCs. Receptor source: a human donor in good health.

The V call is TRBV2, the J call TRBJ2-5; 8 bases agree with TRBD1. Germline V CDR1 and CDR2: SNHLY, FYNNEI. Trimming took 2 bases from V and 4 from J; bases not matched to a gene: 6. The CDR3 consists of 15 residues. The CDR3 reads CASSEPRGPLETQYF. CDR3 coding DNA: TGTGCCAGCAGTGAACCCAGGGGGCCTCTAGAGACCCAGTACTTC.

V is TRBV28 and J is TRBJ2-1; the match to TRBD2 covers 10 bases. In germline, CDR1 is MDHEN, CDR2 SYDVKM. The CDR3 runs to 15 residues. Losses at the gene ends were 6 bases for V and 10 bases for J; bases not matched to a gene: 12. In DNA, the CDR3 is TGTGCCAGCAGCACCCAGCGGGAGGGCCTGAGGGAGCAGTTCTTC. Its protein is CASSTQREGLREQFF.

This clone was detected only once. The V gene is TRBV4-3, the J gene TRBJ2-5; D possibly corresponds to TRBD2 (7 bases). This CDR3 has 15 residues. Per the germline V gene, CDR1 is LGHNA and CDR2 is YSLEER. Deletions cut 0 bases from V and 5 bases from J, with 13 bases between. This CDR3 is CASSQDYGGGETQYF. CDR3 DNA sequence: TGCGCCAGCAGCCAAGATTATGGGGGGGGCGAGACCCAGTACTTC.

The chain recombines TRBV2 with TRBJ2-2; 11 positions agree with TRBD1. CDR1 SNHLY and CDR2 FYNNEI come from the germline V gene. The CDR3 runs to 15 residues. J lost 0 bases, V lost 8 bases, and 2 bases had no gene match. The CDR3 is CASGQGASNTGELFF. CDR3 DNA: TGTGCCAGCGGACAGGGGGCGTCGAACACCGGGGAGCTGTTTTTT.

The chain uses TRBV4-1 and TRBJ2-1; weak D call: TRBD2 (6 bases). This CDR3 region has 14 residues. V lost 9 bases and J lost 9, with 21 bases in between. In germline, CDR1 is MGHRA, CDR2 YSYEKL. This chain's CDR3 is CASRRVLAYSEQFF. In nucleotides, the CDR3 is TGCGCCAGTCGTCGGGTCCTAGCGTATAGTGAGCAGTTCTTC.

The chain recombines TRBV7-2 with TRBJ2-2; TRBD1 matches 9 bases. V trimming: 5 bases; J trimming: 3 bases; junction bases outside the gene matches: 7. Germline V gene lookup returns CDR1 SGHTA and CDR2 FQGNSA. The CDR3 sequence is 16 residues long. CDR3 amino acids: CASSRDGTGYTGELFF. In nucleotides, the CDR3 is TGTGCCAGCAGCCGCGATGGGACAGGGTACACCGGGGAGCTGTTTTTT.

V and J are TRBV18 and TRBJ1-1; the D gene is possibly TRBD1 (5 bases). There are 14 residues in the CDR3. Trimming took off 1 base at V and 1 base at J, with 7 bases between the two ends. Germline loops: CDR1 KGHSH, CDR2 LQKENI. The CDR3 region has the DNA TGTGCCAGCTCACCACGCCAGGGGAACACTGAAGCTTTCTTT. Its translation is CASSPRQGNTEAFF.

The rearrangement links TRBV19 to TRBJ1-2, with 9 bases identical to TRBD1. J lost 4 bases, V lost 6 bases, and 6 bases had no gene match. This CDR3 spans 14 amino acids. Germline V CDR1 and CDR2: LNHDA, SQIVND (reference sequence). This CDR3 is CASSEQQGAYGYTF. The CDR3 DNA sequence: TGTGCCAGTAGCGAACAACAGGGGGCCTATGGCTACACCTTC.

V is TRBV19 and J is TRBJ2-5; a possible D gene is TRBD2 (5 bases). This CDR3 has 17 residues. Deletions cut 1 base from V and 0 bases from J, with 15 bases between. Germline values: CDR1 LNHDA, CDR2 SQIVND (reference sequence). The CDR3 sequence: CASSIGAGPKNQETQYF. In DNA form, the CDR3 reads TGTGCCAGTAGTATAGGGGCGGGCCCTAAAAACCAAGAGACCCAGTACTTC.

V is TRBV10-3 and J is TRBJ2-7, with a tentative D call TRBD2 (7 bases). Per germline, CDR1 ENHRY and CDR2 SYGVKD. CDR3 length: 13 amino acids. V dropped 3 bases and J dropped 3 bases, with 9 bases sitting between them. The CDR3 sequence is CAISDRGGYEQYF. The CDR3 region has the DNA TGTGCCATCAGTGATAGGGGGGGCTACGAGCAGTACTTC.

This chain joins TRBV4-3 and TRBJ1-2, with TRBD1 matching over 10 bases. V lost 0 bases, J lost 4 bases, and 11 bases stayed unmatched. CDR1 is LGHNA, CDR2 YSLEER, per germline. The length of the CDR3 is 18 residues. CDR3 protein: CASSQDLMTGGRGYGYTF. Written as DNA, the CDR3 is TGCGCCAGCAGCCAAGATTTAATGACAGGGGGCAGAGGCTATGGCTACACCTTC.

This clone was seen just once. The V gene is TRBV9, the J gene TRBJ2-1; 9 positions match TRBD2. Germline CDR1 is SGDLS and CDR2 is YYNGEE. V lost 5 bases and J lost 5; bases outside the gene matches: 5. This CDR3 has 14 residues. CDR3 in amino acids: CASRKTSGHNEQFF. The CDR3 nucleotides read TGTGCCAGCAGAAAGACTAGCGGCCACAATGAGCAGTTCTTC.

This chain links TRBV19 with TRBJ2-7, with 7 positions matching TRBD2. This CDR3 region has 15 residues. V lost 5 bases to trimming and J lost 3 bases; unmatched junction nucleotides: 10. The germline V gene encodes CDR1 LNHDA and CDR2 SQIVND (reference sequence). The CDR3 DNA is TGTGCCAGTAGTGGAGGACTAGAGCAAGACTACGAGCAGTACTTC. Translated: CASSGGLEQDYEQYF.

This chain links TRBV6-5 with TRBJ2-3; no reliable D call. V was clipped by 0 bases and J by 3 bases, with 4 bases between them. The V gene's germline CDR1 is MNHEY and CDR2 SVGAGI. The CDR3 spans 13 residues. The CDR3 nucleotides are TGTGCCAGCAGTTACTCGAGTACAGATACGCAGTATTTT. Protein product: CASSYSSTDTQYF.

V and J are TRBV18 and TRBJ1-1, with a tentative D call TRBD1 (6 bases). Germline V CDR1 and CDR2: KGHSH, LQKENI. V was clipped by 8 bases and J by 1 base, with 11 bases between them. There are 13 residues in the CDR3. The CDR3 spells CASTPDRNTEAFF. DNA of the CDR3: TGTGCCAGCACGCCGGACAGGAACACTGAAGCTTTCTTT.